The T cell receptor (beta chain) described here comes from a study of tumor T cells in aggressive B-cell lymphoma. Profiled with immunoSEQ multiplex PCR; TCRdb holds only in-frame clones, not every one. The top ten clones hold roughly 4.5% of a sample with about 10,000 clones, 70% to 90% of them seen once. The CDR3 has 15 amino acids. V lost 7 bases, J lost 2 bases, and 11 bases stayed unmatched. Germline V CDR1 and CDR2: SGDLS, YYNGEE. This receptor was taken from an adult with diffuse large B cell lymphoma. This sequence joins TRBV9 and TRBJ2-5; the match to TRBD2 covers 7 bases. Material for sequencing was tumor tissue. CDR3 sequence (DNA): TGTGCCAGCGGACGGGACCGGGGAGGGCAAGAGACCCAGTACTTC. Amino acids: CASGRDRGGQETQYF.